The 11 T cell receptor beta chains in this list originate from one sample, sequenced in a study of radiotherapy plus CTLA-4 blockade in lung cancer. Data came from immunoSEQ multiplex PCR; TCRdb stores just in-frame clones and leaves some out. Of 55,000 or so clones detected, around 80% appear once; the ten largest clones hold around 6.6%. Sequencing used peripheral blood, obtained from a patient treated with radiotherapy plus ipilimumab. These receptors came from a human donor with non-small cell lung cancer whose response to radiotherapy plus ipilimumab could not be evaluated.

This clone was recorded only once. The rearrangement joins TRBV5-1 to TRBJ1-1, with D unresolved. Germline CDR1 SGHRS, CDR2 YFSETQ. Trimming removed 4 bases from V and 2 bases from J, with 21 bases in between. The CDR3 runs to 17 residues. CDR3 amino acids: CASSGGSGEEPNTEAFF. In DNA form, the CDR3 reads TGCGCCAGCAGCGGTGGGTCCGGAGAGGAGCCCAACACTGAAGCTTTCTTT.

The chain couples TRBV5-1 to TRBJ2-7; no firm D call. Trimming stripped 2 bases from V and 0 bases from J, with 6 bases between. This CDR3 contains 13 residues. Germline V gene data show CDR1 as SGHRS and CDR2 as YFSETQ. CDR3 coding DNA: TGCGCCAGCAGCTTAAGACTCTCCTACGAGCAGTACTTC. Encoded protein: CASSLRLSYEQYF.

The V and J genes are TRBV9 and TRBJ2-2; TRBD2 might be the D (5 bases). CDR1 is SGDLS, CDR2 YYNGEE, per germline. The V end lost 0 bases, the J end lost 4 bases, and 10 bases lay between the germline ends. The CDR3 length is 15 residues. The CDR3 reads CASSVVSVGTGELFF. In DNA, the CDR3 is TGTGCCAGCAGCGTAGTTAGCGTAGGCACCGGGGAGCTGTTTTTT.

A few counts support this clone. The V and J genes are TRBV5-1 and TRBJ1-1; tentatively, D is TRBD1 (6 bases). Germline V CDR1 and CDR2: SGHRS, YFSETQ. The germline V and J ends were trimmed by 0 bases and 1 base, with 22 bases remaining between them. CDR3 length equals 19 residues. The DNA for the CDR3 is TGCGCCAGCAGCTTGGCCGTTTTACAGGGTTTTTTGAGGAACACTGAAGCTTTCTTT. As protein: CASSLAVLQGFLRNTEAFF.

V is TRBV6-5 and J is TRBJ2-3; D is perhaps TRBD2 (5 bases). Trimming shortened V by 2 bases and J by 6 bases, and 15 bases separated the two germline ends. Per the germline V gene, CDR1 is MNHEY and CDR2 is SVGAGI. The CDR3 is made up of 15 amino acids. The CDR3 loop reads CASSYRTPRGDTQYF. CDR3 in DNA: TGTGCCAGCAGTTACCGTACTCCCCGAGGGGATACGCAGTATTTT.

In its sample, this clone was seen a few times. The chain carries TRBV7-2 and TRBJ2-2; D perhaps matches TRBD2 (6 bases). Trimming took 0 bases from V and 6 from J, leaving 11 bases between them. This CDR3 contains 15 residues. Germline CDR1 reads SGHTA; CDR2 reads FQGNSA. The DNA for the CDR3 is TGTGCCAGCAGCTTAGCCGGGACTGCCCCCGGGGAGCTGTTTTTT. Encoded protein: CASSLAGTAPGELFF.

The rearrangement uses TRBV19 and TRBJ2-7; D possibly corresponds to TRBD1 (6 bases). The germline CDR1 and CDR2 sequences are LNHDA and SQIVND (reference sequence). Trimming left V 5 bases short and J 0 bases short, with 11 bases between. CDR3 length: 14 residues. This CDR3 reads CASSLQGISYEQYF. Here the CDR3 DNA reads TGTGCCAGTAGTCTACAGGGTATCTCCTACGAGCAGTACTTC.

This clone has more than one count but fewer than ten. This sequence joins TRBV9 and TRBJ2-2, with 10 bases aligning to TRBD2. The length of the CDR3 is 17 residues. Germline CDR1 SGDLS, CDR2 YYNGEE. Trimming cost V 0 bases and J 1 base; bases outside gene matches: 3. This CDR3 reads CASSVALAGENTGELFF. The CDR3 DNA reads TGTGCCAGCAGCGTAGCGCTAGCGGGGGAGAACACCGGGGAGCTGTTTTTT. The variable domain in full, with the rest retrieved from reference TRBV9 and TRBJ2-2, is DSGVTQTPKHLITATGQRVTLRCSPRSGDLSVYWYQQSLDQGLQFLIQYYNGEERAKGNILERFSAQQFPDLHSELNLSSLELGDSALYFCASSVALAGENTGELFFGEGSRLTVL.

The chain couples TRBV1 to TRBJ2-4; the table's D gene call, TRBD2, was not cross checked with the DNA. TRBV1 is an annotated pseudogene. CDR3 size: 16 residues. The CDR3 protein is CTSSQSRTRHENIQYF. For the CDR3, the DNA is TGCACCAGCAGCCAATCCCGGACTAGACACGAAAACATTCAGTACTTC.

Only one count was recorded for this clone. The chain combines TRBV2 with TRBJ1-2; TRBD1 aligns across 12 bases. The germline V gene encodes CDR1 SNHLY and CDR2 FYNNEI. The CDR3 covers 16 residues. V was pared by 5 bases and J by 6 bases, with 10 bases of the junction left unmatched. The CDR3 loop is CASSPSLGTGGHGYTF. CDR3 DNA sequence: TGTGCCAGCAGTCCGTCCCTCGGGACAGGGGGCCATGGCTACACCTTC. Full variable domain (remainder filled in from reference TRBV2 and TRBJ1-2): EPEVTQTPSHQVTQMGQEVILRCVPISNHLYFYWYRQILGQKVEFLVSFYNNEISEKSEIFDDQFSVERPDGSNFTLKIRSTKLEDSAMYFCASSPSLGTGGHGYTFGSGTRLTVV.

This clone was observed a handful of times. The V call is TRBV18, the J call TRBJ2-2; unclear D gene. The length of the CDR3 is 14 residues. V was shortened by 2 bases and J by 1 base, with 5 bases between the two germline ends. In germline, CDR1 is KGHSH, CDR2 LQKENI. As DNA, the CDR3 is TGTGCCAGCTCACCAGAGAAGAACACCGGGGAGCTGTTTTTT. Amino acids: CASSPEKNTGELFF.